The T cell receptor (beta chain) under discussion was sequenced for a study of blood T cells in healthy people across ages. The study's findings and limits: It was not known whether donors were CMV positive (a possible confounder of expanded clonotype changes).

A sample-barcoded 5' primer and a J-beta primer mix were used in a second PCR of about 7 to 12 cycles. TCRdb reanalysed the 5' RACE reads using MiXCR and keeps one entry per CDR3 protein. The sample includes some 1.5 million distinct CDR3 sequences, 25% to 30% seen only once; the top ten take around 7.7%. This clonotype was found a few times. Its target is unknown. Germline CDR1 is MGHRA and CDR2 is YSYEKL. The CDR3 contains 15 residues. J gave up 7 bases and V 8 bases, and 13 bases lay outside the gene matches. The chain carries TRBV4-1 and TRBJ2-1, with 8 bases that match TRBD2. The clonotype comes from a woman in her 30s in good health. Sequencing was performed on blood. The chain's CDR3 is CASGGSSGGRNEQFF. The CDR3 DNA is TGCGCCAGCGGGGGATCCAGCGGGGGAAGGAATGAGCAGTTCTTC.